This T cell receptor beta chain was sequenced during a study of blood T cell repertoires in COVID-19. Study-level background: Samples representing acute and convalescent COVID-19 were sourced from the United States, Italy and Spain. Sources were T cells, B-cell-depleted T cells, or PBMCs; the material itself was cDNA or gDNA.

The germline V gene encodes CDR1 LNHDA and CDR2 SQIVND (reference sequence). This CDR3 contains 18 residues. The trim removed 3 bases at V and 1 base at J, leaving 10 bases unmatched. In the study's own analysis: Using reference gene primer amplification, nucleated cell counts were estimated. Here immunoSEQ multiplex PCR was the method, and the copy in TCRdb shows in-frame clones only, minus some. V and J calls and clone size are given by that table; D and trimming were obtained from the DNA. The sample yields 250,000 to 300,000 clones, around 87% seen once. In Seattle, patients joined the study during active infection and were tracked longitudinally.

This TCR came from a woman aged 55-69 years with COVID-19, enrolled during active disease. This sequence joins TRBV19 and TRBJ2-1, with 9 bases fitting TRBD2. Sequenced sample: peripheral blood. DNA of the CDR3: TGTGCCAGTAGTATGTCTAGCGGGGTAAGAGTTTCCTACAATGAGCAGTTCTTC. This translates into CASSMSSGVRVSYNEQFF.